The clone carrying this TCR beta chain was found a few times. The antigen remains undetermined. A much larger clone lies a single base off, so this may be a read error. This sample's RNA came from whole unsorted tissue. This non-tumor lung sample came from over 3 cm beyond the tumor edge. The data are from a study of tumor and adjacent non-tumor tissue in lung cancer. Study observations and caveats: TCR diversity was significantly greater in tumor than normal lung tissue.

Three rounds of nested PCR, following a modified ARM-PCR protocol, produced the TCRbeta library. TCRdb called the multiplex PCR reads again in MiXCR, with one record for every CDR3 protein. The sample includes 70,000 to 90,000 distinct CDR3 sequences, about two thirds of them seen just once. The CDR3 sequence is 13 residues long. V lost 4 bases to trimming and J lost 7 bases; unmatched junction nucleotides: 6. Germline CDR1 reads DFQATT; CDR2 reads SNEGSKA (reference sequence). This clonotype originated in a woman in her 50s with non-small cell lung cancer. The sequenced sample was distant non-tumor lung tissue. This chain uses TRBV20-1 with TRBJ2-3; TRBD2 aligns across 9 bases. CDR3 in DNA: TGCAGTGCTATCACTAGCGGGCTTTATACGCAGTATTTT. Translating gives CSAITSGLYTQYF.